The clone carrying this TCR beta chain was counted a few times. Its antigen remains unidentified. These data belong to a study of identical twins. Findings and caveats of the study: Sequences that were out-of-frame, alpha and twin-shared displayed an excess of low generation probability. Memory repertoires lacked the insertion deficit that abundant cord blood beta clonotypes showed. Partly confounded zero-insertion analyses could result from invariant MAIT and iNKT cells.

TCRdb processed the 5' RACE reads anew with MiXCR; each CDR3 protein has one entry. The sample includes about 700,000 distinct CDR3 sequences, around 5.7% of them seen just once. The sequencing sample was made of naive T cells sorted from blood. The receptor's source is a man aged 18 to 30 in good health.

The CDR3 reads CAIRPGLAGGFEQFF. The CDR3 DNA reads as TGTGCCATCAGGCCGGGACTAGCGGGAGGGTTCGAGCAGTTCTTC. The chain joins TRBV10-3 to TRBJ2-1; the match to TRBD2 covers 16 bases. There are 15 residues in the CDR3. Trimming took 6 bases from V and 10 from J; bases not matched to a gene: 6. Germline loops: CDR1 ENHRY, CDR2 SYGVKD.